These 12 T cell receptor beta chains were sequenced from one sample in a study of preoperative IRX-2 immunotherapy in early breast cancer. Assay used: immunoSEQ multiplex PCR; TCRdb lists only in-frame clones, some missing. Of 25,000 to 30,000 clones in the sample, 85% to 90% were seen once. As to treatment: preoperative locoregional IRX-2 cytokine immunotherapy. The sample was acquired from a patient treated with IRX-2 immunotherapy. The receptors originated from a human donor with breast cancer.

The chain couples TRBV19 to TRBJ2-7, with D perhaps assigned TRBD1 or TRBD2 (6 bases each). CDR1 is LNHDA and CDR2 is SQIVND in the germline V gene (reference sequence). The CDR3 runs to 16 residues. Trimming pared 5 bases from V and 2 bases from J, leaving 19 bases between. The CDR3 loop is CASSRYGGRGTYEQYF. CDR3 nucleotides: TGTGCCAGTAGTCGTTATGGGGGGCGAGGGACCTACGAGCAGTACTTC.

This rearrangement joins TRBV28 to TRBJ2-7; 8 bases align to TRBD1. The CDR3 contains 13 residues. The germline V gene has CDR1 MDHEN and CDR2 SYDVKM. With 8 bases clipped from V and 6 bases from J, the junction kept 9 bases outside the gene matches. CDR3 in amino acids: CASGLRTGSEQYF. CDR3 DNA: TGTGCCAGCGGGTTAAGGACAGGGTCCGAGCAGTACTTC.

This clone was recorded only once. The gene calls are TRBV4-3 and TRBJ2-3; D call uncertain. Per the germline V gene, CDR1 is LGHNA and CDR2 is YSLEER. V lost 1 base and J lost 4, with 9 bases in between. This CDR3 comprises 14 residues. Written as DNA, the CDR3 is TGCGCCAGCAGCCAAGTAGTCGGCGCAGATACGCAGTATTTT. This codes for CASSQVVGADTQYF.

This chain uses TRBV19 with TRBJ2-1; 8 bases line up with TRBD2. CDR1 is LNHDA and CDR2 is SQIVND in the germline V gene (reference sequence). CDR3 length: 17 residues. J lost 9 bases, V lost 9 bases, and 22 bases had no gene match. CDR3 nucleotide sequence: TGTGCCAGCTTGAATTCTCGGGGGGGCCGAAACTTTGGTGAGCAGTTCTTC. It codes for CASLNSRGGRNFGEQFF.

This clone is categorized as medium-sized (0.01 to 0.1%). Other DNA sequences within the sample encode an identical CDR3. V usage is TRBV28 and J usage is TRBJ2-5; 9 bases align to TRBD1. The ends lost 6 bases at V and 5 bases at J; junction bases unmatched: 7. The CDR3 extends over 14 amino acids. Germline V gene sequence: CDR1 MDHEN, CDR2 SYDVKM. The CDR3 is CASSRGQGRETQYF. CDR3 DNA sequence: TGTGCCAGCAGCAGGGGACAGGGTCGGGAGACCCAGTACTTC.

This chain links TRBV5-1 with TRBJ2-1; 8 bases align to TRBD2. J lost 6 bases, V lost 4 bases, and 3 bases had no gene match. In germline, CDR1 is SGHRS, CDR2 YFSETQ. The CDR3 is made up of 13 amino acids. As DNA, the CDR3 is TGCGCCAGCAGCCGGGAGGGGGGCAATGAGCAGTTCTTC. As protein: CASSREGGNEQFF.

This sequence joins TRBV9 and TRBJ2-5, with 8 bases that match TRBD2. The junction had 14 bases not matched to a gene; V was cut back by 4 bases and J by 3 bases. This CDR3 contains 17 residues. Looked up from germline, CDR1 is SGDLS and CDR2 is YYNGEE. CDR3 sequence: CASSLGDTLRGEETQYF. As DNA, the CDR3 is TGTGCCAGCAGCCTGGGGGATACTTTGCGGGGGGAAGAGACCCAGTACTTC. Supplemented by reference TRBV9 and TRBJ2-5, the full variable domain reads DSGVTQTPKHLITATGQRVTLRCSPRSGDLSVYWYQQSLDQGLQFLIQYYNGEERAKGNILERFSAQQFPDLHSELNLSSLELGDSALYFCASSLGDTLRGEETQYFGPGTRLLVL.

The chain links TRBV2 to TRBJ2-1; 7 bases are shared with TRBD1. CDR1 and CDR2 from the germline V gene are SNHLY and FYNNEI. J gave up 5 bases and V 7 bases, and 8 bases lay outside the gene matches. This CDR3 is 14 amino acids long. CDR3 sequence reads: CASTNRGPNNEQFF. The CDR3 DNA reads as TGTGCCAGCACGAACAGGGGCCCGAACAATGAGCAGTTCTTC. The variable domain in full, completed from reference TRBV2 and TRBJ2-1, reads EPEVTQTPSHQVTQMGQEVILRCVPISNHLYFYWYRQILGQKVEFLVSFYNNEISEKSEIFDDQFSVERPDGSNFTLKIRSTKLEDSAMYFCASTNRGPNNEQFFGPGTRLTVL.

V gene TRBV14 combines with J gene TRBJ2-2, with D possibly called TRBD1 or TRBD2 (6 bases each). Germline V CDR1 and CDR2: SGHDN, FVKESK. The CDR3 spans 15 residues. The V end was cut by 1 base, the J end by 4 bases, with 10 bases between. Written as DNA, the CDR3 is TGTGCCAGCAGCCAAGGCGGAGGGGGCACCGGGGAGCTGTTTTTT. Translated: CASSQGGGGTGELFF.

The rearrangement uses TRBV27 and TRBJ1-5; 10 positions agree with TRBD1. The CDR3 contains 14 residues. V trimming: 7 bases; J trimming: 6 bases; junction bases outside the gene matches: 6. Looked up from germline, CDR1 is MNHEY and CDR2 is SMNVEV (reference sequence). For the CDR3, the DNA is TGTGCCAGCACCGTCGACAGGGGGCCTCAGCCCCAGCATTTT. Encoded protein: CASTVDRGPQPQHF.

The genes are TRBV5-4 and TRBJ1-4; possible D gene TRBD1, 6 bases. This CDR3 is built from 14 residues. Germline-derived CDR1 and CDR2 are SGHNT and YYREEE (reference sequence). V lost 2 bases and J lost 3, with 8 bases in between. DNA for the CDR3: TGTGCCAGCAGCTTCAGGGGTTCTAATGAAAAACTGTTTTTT. Its translation is CASSFRGSNEKLFF.

The chain couples TRBV2 to TRBJ2-2; tentative D call: TRBD1 (6 bases). Germline CDR1 is SNHLY and CDR2 is FYNNEI. The V gene lost 2 bases and the J gene lost 7 bases, with 8 bases spanning the gap. The CDR3 runs 13 residues. The CDR3 DNA is TGTGCCAGCAGTGAAAGGGGGTTCGGGGAGCTGTTTTTT. This gives the protein CASSERGFGELFF.